This TCR beta chain was found in a study of cytomegalovirus exposure and HLA in healthy donors. As to this clone: Its cognate antigen is unknown.

Germline CDR1 is SNHLY and CDR2 is FYNNEI. The CDR3 is 15 residues long. The PCR was carried out with 60 Vbeta primers and 13 Jbeta primers. This table comes from immunoSEQ multiplex PCR, and its TCRdb copy is limited to in-frame clones, with some not included. Among 70,000 to 95,000 clones listed, over 75% were seen once. Notes on the study in general: Three CMV-associated chains proved CMV antigen-specific in vitro.

This receptor was obtained from a man younger than 30 in good health and CMV-seronegative. The genes are TRBV2 and TRBJ2-5; D might be TRBD1 (5 bases). The DNA end favors TRBJ2-7, so the J call may be wrong. Sequencing used PBMCs. CDR3 region: CASSEQTGRAYEQYF. CDR3 coding DNA: TGTGCCAGCAGTGAACAGACTGGCAGGGCCTACGAGCAGTACTTC.